Below, 25 T cell receptor beta chains from the same sample are listed, as sequenced in a study of Graves' ophthalmopathy and Graves' hyperthyroidism. The sequenced template was RNA, covering the TCR beta CDR3 region. First-round RT-PCR used HTBI primers; second-round multiplex PCR followed. Each CDR3 protein is one row after TCRdb ran MiXCR on the multiplex PCR reads. The table has around 400,000 distinct CDR3 sequences, roughly 21% seen once. The sequenced sample consisted of peripheral blood. These receptors came from a woman aged 18-29 years with stable Graves' hyperthyroidism.

This clonotype appeared many times. The rearrangement joins TRBV20-1 to TRBJ1-1; D unclear. CDR1 and CDR2 from the germline V gene are DFQATT and SNEGSKA (reference sequence). V was clipped by 5 bases and J by 1 base, with 11 bases between them. This CDR3 spans 13 amino acids. CDR3 sequence: CSASTPANTEAFF. Written as DNA, the CDR3 is TGCAGTGCTTCTACGCCCGCGAACACTGAAGCTTTCTTT.

In this sample, this clonotype turned up many times. The chain couples TRBV7-2 to TRBJ2-7, with 7 positions matching TRBD2. Germline V gives CDR1 SGHTA, CDR2 FQGNSA. This CDR3 is 15 amino acids long. The junction had 5 bases not matched to a gene; V was cut back by 1 base and J by 2 bases. The chain's CDR3 is CASSLGPAGPYEQYF. As DNA, the CDR3 is TGTGCCAGCAGCTTAGGACCAGCGGGACCCTACGAGCAGTACTTC.

V usage is TRBV6-1 and J usage is TRBJ1-1; TRBD1 matches at 8 bases. The trim removed 7 bases at V and 3 bases at J, leaving 4 bases unmatched. There are 13 residues in the CDR3. From germline, CDR1 is MNHNS and CDR2 SASEGT. The CDR3, as DNA: TGTGCCAGCAAGGTGACAGGGGACACTGAAGCTTTCTTT. Translating gives CASKVTGDTEAFF.

This clonotype was seen at least ten times. This chain uses TRBV5-6 with TRBJ2-7; D may match TRBD1 or TRBD2 (5 bases each). CDR1 SGHDT and CDR2 YYEEEE come from the germline V gene. V lost 1 base and J 3 bases, leaving 11 bases between the germline ends. The CDR3 runs to 14 residues. The CDR3 nucleotides read TGTGCCAGCAGCTTGCTGGGGGACCGCTACGAGCAGTACTTC. Protein product: CASSLLGDRYEQYF.

The sample holds many counts of this clonotype. This chain uses TRBV20-1 with TRBJ2-4; D gene ambiguous. V lost 0 bases and J lost 1, with 4 bases in between. This CDR3 contains 13 residues. In germline, CDR1 is DFQATT, CDR2 SNEGSKA (reference sequence). CDR3 sequence (DNA): TGCAGTGCTAGAGATCTGGCCAAAAACATTCAGTACTTC. This sequence encodes CSARDLAKNIQYF.

This clonotype has at least ten counts. The J gene is TRBJ2-7, the V gene TRBV30, with TRBD2 as a possible D gene (6 bases). The CDR3 totals 12 residues. CDR1 and CDR2 from the germline V gene are GTSNPN and SVGIG (reference sequence). V lost 4 bases and J lost 3, with 10 bases in between. CDR3 loop: CAWTDGSYEQYF. CDR3 bases: TGTGCCTGGACCGACGGGAGCTACGAGCAGTACTTC.

This clonotype was counted many times. This chain uses TRBV15 with TRBJ2-2, with D possibly TRBD1 on 5 matching bases. V was trimmed by 2 bases and J by 6 bases, leaving 19 bases between them. Germline-derived CDR1 and CDR2 are LNHNV and YYDKDF (reference sequence). The length of the CDR3 is 17 residues. The CDR3 coding sequence is TGTGCCACCAGCAGAAATTCCCCGGGTTGGGGCGCCGGGGAGCTGTTTTTT. This translates into CATSRNSPGWGAGELFF.

The V gene is TRBV6-1, the J gene TRBJ1-2; no clear D. Trimming shortened V by 1 base and J by 4 bases, and 13 bases separated the two germline ends. The CDR3 totals 15 residues. Germline CDR1 is MNHNS and CDR2 is SASEGT. The CDR3 sequence: CASSEVPGRIYGYTF. CDR3 nucleotides: TGTGCCAGCAGTGAAGTCCCTGGACGGATCTATGGCTACACCTTC.

This clonotype was observed at least ten times. The chain combines TRBV28 with TRBJ1-5; D remains unclear. This CDR3 has 12 residues. The V end lost 2 bases, the J end lost 7 bases, and 6 bases lay between the germline ends. In germline, CDR1 is MDHEN, CDR2 SYDVKM. CDR3 residues: CASSLEVQPQHF. The CDR3 DNA reads TGTGCCAGCAGTTTAGAGGTGCAGCCCCAGCATTTT.

Many counts were recorded for this clonotype. This chain uses TRBV11-2 with TRBJ1-1; D unresolved. The ends were cut back, 3 bases at V and 2 bases at J, with 16 bases in the middle. The CDR3 spans 16 residues. Looked up from germline, CDR1 is SGHAT and CDR2 is FQNNGV. The CDR3, as DNA: TGTGCCAGCAGCTTTAGAACCTCGATGGTAAACACTGAAGCTTTCTTT. It encodes CASSFRTSMVNTEAFF.

In its sample, this clonotype was seen many times. Sequence at one end of the junction differs from germline and may be a read error. This chain joins TRBV6-5 and TRBJ2-4, with 7 nucleotides matching TRBD1. CDR1 and CDR2 from the germline V gene are MNHEY and SVGAGI. The CDR3 extends over 16 amino acids. The CDR3 reads CASSSPGTAAKNIKYF. CDR3 DNA sequence: TGTGCCAGCAGTTCCCCCGGGACAGCAGCCAAAAACATTAAGTACTTC.

The genes are TRBV6-2 or TRBV6-3 and TRBJ2-5; 7 bases are shared with TRBD2. The CDR3 extends over 17 amino acids. V lost 7 bases to trimming and J lost 7 bases; unmatched junction nucleotides: 21. Looked up from germline, CDR1 is MNHEY and CDR2 is SVGEGT. The CDR3 here is CASIPEVGRESGGTQYF. The CDR3, as DNA: TGTGCCAGCATCCCGGAGGTGGGGCGGGAGTCTGGAGGGACCCAGTACTTC.

As regards this clonotype: A much larger clone differs from this one at a single base, so this may be a read error. The rearrangement joins TRBV2 to TRBJ2-7, with TRBD2 matching 8 bases. The V and J ends lost 7 bases and 3 bases, in that order; junction bases with no gene match: 11. Germline V lookup: CDR1 SNHLY, CDR2 FYNNEI. This CDR3 has 15 residues. The CDR3 coding sequence is TGTGCCAGCATCCAATGGCTAGCGGGCTTCTACGAGCAGTACTTC. Translation gives CASIQWLAGFYEQYF.

The rearrangement links TRBV20-1 to TRBJ2-5; 12 positions agree with TRBD2. The CDR3 is made up of 15 amino acids. Germline V gives CDR1 DFQATT, CDR2 SNEGSKA (reference sequence). Trimming took 4 bases from V and 5 from J; bases not matched to a gene: 8. The CDR3 protein is CSATRTSGTRETQYF. The CDR3 DNA reads as TGCAGTGCTACCCGGACTAGCGGGACCCGGGAGACCCAGTACTTC.

The chain has TRBV5-4 and TRBJ1-1; D gene unclear. The CDR3 loop spans 14 amino acids. V was clipped by 6 bases and J by 5 bases, with 17 bases between them. Germline V gives CDR1 SGHNT, CDR2 YYREEE (reference sequence). The CDR3 protein is CASTPWRAGTEAFF. The CDR3 DNA reads as TGTGCCAGCACCCCCTGGAGGGCAGGAACTGAAGCTTTCTTT.

Concerning this clonotype itself: Compared with germline, one end of the junction differs, possibly owing to a read error. This rearrangement joins TRBV28 to TRBJ1-1, with no clear D. CDR3 size: 16 residues. CDR1 is MDHEN and CDR2 is SYDVKM in the germline V gene. The CDR3 loop reads CASSPISDRGNAEAFF. CDR3 DNA: TGTGCCAGCAGTCCTATAAGCGACCGAGGGAACGCTGAAGCTTTCTTT.

This clonotype was recorded only once. This clone may be a read error of a much larger clone one base away. The chain combines TRBV28 with TRBJ2-7, with TRBD1 identical over 8 bases. The CDR3 runs to 15 residues. Germline V CDR1 and CDR2: MDHEN, SYDVKM. The chain's CDR3 is CASCLGPGGFYEQYF. The CDR3 DNA follows: TGTGCCAGCTGTTTGGGGCCAGGGGGCTTCTACGAGCAGTACTTC.

This chain uses TRBV19 with TRBJ1-2, with D possibly matching TRBD1 (5 bases). V gave up 7 bases and J gave up 4 bases, with 16 bases separating them. The CDR3 consists of 14 residues. The V gene's germline CDR1 is LNHDA and CDR2 SQIVND (reference sequence). CDR3 in amino acids: CASTPRGRSYGYTF. The CDR3 DNA sequence: TGTGCCAGTACCCCACGGGGGAGATCCTATGGCTACACCTTC.

This clonotype appeared many times. The chain joins TRBV6-5 to TRBJ2-7; D unclear. This CDR3 comprises 14 residues. V lost 2 bases to trimming and J lost 4 bases, with 12 bases between them. Germline assignment: CDR1 MNHEY and CDR2 SVGAGI. CDR3: CASSYGPGPYEQYF. For the CDR3, the DNA is TGTGCCAGCAGTTACGGTCCGGGTCCTTACGAGCAGTACTTC.

Only a few counts were recorded for this clonotype. V is TRBV19 and J is TRBJ1-1, with 11 positions matching TRBD1. The V gene's germline CDR1 is LNHDA and CDR2 SQIVND (reference sequence). The CDR3 runs 13 residues. J gave up 6 bases and V 8 bases, and 5 bases lay outside the gene matches. CDR3 sequence reads: CASRSGQGAEAFF. The DNA for the CDR3 is TGTGCCAGTCGCTCGGGACAGGGGGCTGAAGCTTTCTTT.

This clonotype occurred many times. The chain links TRBV5-1 to TRBJ2-3; TRBD2 aligns across 13 bases. Per the germline V gene, CDR1 is SGHRS and CDR2 is YFSETQ. The CDR3 is 16 residues long. J lost 1 base, V lost 4 bases, and 3 bases had no gene match. The CDR3 loop reads CASSHTSGRGTDTQYF. The CDR3, as DNA: TGCGCCAGCAGCCACACTAGCGGGAGGGGCACAGATACGCAGTATTTT.

This clonotype was found many times. CDR3 residues: CASSLRDHSYEQYF. Here the CDR3 DNA reads TGTGCCAGCAGCCTCCGGGACCACTCCTACGAGCAGTACTTC. The rearrangement links TRBV7-2 to TRBJ2-7; the D call may be TRBD1 or TRBD2 (5 bases each). The CDR3 runs to 14 residues. CDR1 SGHTA and CDR2 FQGNSA come from the germline V gene. Deletions cut 5 bases from V and 0 bases from J, with 11 bases between.

This clonotype was recorded many times. The CDR3 spells CASSLDIGTGSSYEQYF. CDR3 nucleotide sequence: TGCGCCAGCAGCTTGGACATAGGGACAGGGAGTTCCTACGAGCAGTACTTC. J is TRBJ2-7 and V is TRBV5-1; 9 nucleotides line up with TRBD1. The germline gives CDR1 SGHRS, CDR2 YFSETQ. The CDR3 runs to 17 residues. V trimming: 0 bases; J trimming: 1 base; junction bases outside the gene matches: 8.

Ten or more counts support this clonotype. The J gene is TRBJ2-3, the V gene TRBV6-2 or TRBV6-3; no definite D call. The CDR3 is 14 residues long. CDR1 and CDR2 (germline): MNHEY, SVGEGT. The germline V and J ends were trimmed by 3 bases and 4 bases, with 11 bases remaining between them. CDR3 sequence: CASSYYPTADTQYF. The CDR3 bases are TGTGCCAGCAGTTATTATCCGACCGCAGATACGCAGTATTTT.

This clonotype was observed a handful of times. The J gene is TRBJ1-5, the V gene TRBV28, with D tentatively TRBD1 (6 bases). Germline CDR1 reads MDHEN; CDR2 reads SYDVKM. The CDR3 has 12 amino acids. V lost 7 bases, J lost 8 bases, and 12 bases lay in between. The CDR3 loop reads CASTRGGEPQHF. The CDR3 bases are TGTGCCAGCACCAGGGGCGGCGAGCCCCAGCATTTT.